A single sample is the source of the 22 T cell receptor beta chains below, sequenced in a study of cytomegalovirus exposure and HLA in healthy donors. The PCR had 60 Vbeta and 13 Jbeta primers. TCRdb's copy holds only in-frame clones and misses some; the assay was immunoSEQ multiplex PCR. Here the sample spans more than 95,000 clones, 64% being singletons. Material: PBMCs. The receptor set was obtained from a man in his fifties or sixties in good health and CMV-seronegative.

The chain uses TRBV19 and TRBJ1-1; 11 bases fit TRBD1. V lost 7 bases to trimming and J lost 5 bases; unmatched junction nucleotides: 6. This CDR3 has 14 amino acids. CDR1 is LNHDA and CDR2 is SQIVND in the germline V gene (reference sequence). The CDR3: CASIGQGARTEAFF. The CDR3 DNA reads TGTGCCAGTATAGGACAGGGGGCCCGAACTGAAGCTTTCTTT.

The J gene is TRBJ1-1, the V gene TRBV5-4; D gene ambiguous. Germline CDR1 and CDR2: SGHNT and YYREEE (reference sequence). The CDR3 contains 15 residues. The V and J ends lost 4 bases and 3 bases respectively, with 16 bases between them. The CDR3 DNA reads as TGTGCCAGCAGCCCTACAACAAGCGGGGACACTGAAGCTTTCTTT. It translates to CASSPTTSGDTEAFF.

Only one count was recorded for this clone. The chain carries TRBV11-2 and TRBJ1-6; D is ambiguous. V was pared by 5 bases and J by 10 bases, with 15 bases between. CDR1 is SGHAT and CDR2 is FQNNGV in the germline V gene. This CDR3 has 14 residues. The CDR3 DNA reads as TGTGCCAGCAGCCCTAGTCAGAGAGTATCACCCCTCCACTTT. Residues: CASSPSQRVSPLHF.

This clone was recorded a few times. V gene TRBV10-3 combines with J gene TRBJ1-5; D call uncertain. Per germline, CDR1 ENHRY and CDR2 SYGVKD. This CDR3 spans 14 amino acids. The ends were cut back, 2 bases at V and 3 bases at J, with 8 bases in the middle. The CDR3 DNA is TGTGCCATCAGTGAGGCACAGAACAATCAGCCCCAGCATTTT. Its translation: CAISEAQNNQPQHF.

This clone was detected a few times. The genes are TRBV7-9 and TRBJ1-6; possible D gene TRBD1, 5 bases. The V end lost 3 bases, the J end lost 14 bases, and 14 bases lay between the germline ends. The V gene's germline CDR1 is SEHNR and CDR2 FQNEAQ (reference sequence). This CDR3 region has 13 residues. The CDR3 is CASSFAGFQALHF. As DNA, the CDR3 is TGTGCCAGCAGCTTTGCAGGGTTTCAGGCCCTCCACTTT.

The rearrangement uses TRBV6-1 and TRBJ2-5, with 9 positions matching TRBD1. CDR3 size: 14 residues. With 7 bases clipped from V and 0 bases from J, the junction kept 3 bases outside the gene matches. Germline V gene data show CDR1 as MNHNS and CDR2 as SASEGT. CDR3 in amino acids: CASTGQGNQETQYF. The CDR3 DNA sequence: TGTGCCAGCACTGGACAGGGGAACCAAGAGACCCAGTACTTC.

This clone was recorded many times. The CDR3 DNA reads as TGCGCCAGCAGGGTGGTCTACAGGGCCTACGAGCAGTACTTC. Translating it yields CASRVVYRAYEQYF. The rearrangement links TRBV5-1 to TRBJ2-7; the D gene is possibly TRBD1 (6 bases). The CDR3 length is 14 residues. Germline V lookup: CDR1 SGHRS, CDR2 YFSETQ. The V end was cut by 5 bases, the J end by 2 bases, with 14 bases between.

This rearrangement joins TRBV28 to TRBJ2-5; tentatively, D is TRBD2 (7 bases). Trimming removed 6 bases at V and 4 bases at J, with 12 bases between. The CDR3 sequence is 13 residues long. The germline CDR1 and CDR2 sequences are MDHEN and SYDVKM. This CDR3 reads CASRGGARETQYF. The CDR3 bases are TGTGCCAGCAGGGGGGGGGCTAGAGAGACCCAGTACTTC.

The sample holds one count of this clone. This chain uses TRBV6-1 with TRBJ2-3; 8 nucleotides line up with TRBD1. Germline CDR1 is MNHNS and CDR2 is SASEGT. V shed 3 bases, J shed 6 bases, and the junction held 5 bases outside the gene matches. CDR3 length: 14 amino acids. The CDR3 region has the DNA TGTGCCAGCAGTGAGGACAGGGCCTGGGATACGCAGTATTTT. Protein: CASSEDRAWDTQYF.

The CDR3 sequence: CASSGQGSDGEAFF. In DNA form, the CDR3 reads TGTGCCAGCAGTGGCCAGGGGAGCGATGGTGAAGCTTTCTTT. The chain joins TRBV6-5 to TRBJ1-1, with D possibly TRBD1 on 6 matching bases. V was pared by 5 bases and J by 7 bases, with 17 bases between. The germline gives CDR1 MNHEY, CDR2 SVGAGI. This CDR3 is built from 14 residues.

This sequence joins TRBV7-2 and TRBJ1-2, with D tentatively TRBD1 (5 bases). Trimming shortened V by 1 base and J by 5 bases, and 17 bases separated the two germline ends. This CDR3 has 16 residues. From germline, CDR1 is SGHTA and CDR2 FQGNSA. The CDR3 sequence: CASSLDSGPGVYGYTF. CDR3 bases: TGTGCCAGCAGCTTAGATTCAGGGCCTGGGGTTTATGGCTACACCTTC.

V usage is TRBV11-1 and J usage is TRBJ2-1; TRBD1 matches at 7 bases. The trim removed 6 bases at V and 1 base at J, leaving 6 bases unmatched. The CDR3 is 15 residues long. CDR1 and CDR2 from the germline V gene are SGHAT and FQDESV (reference sequence). The CDR3 reads CASSQDRKSYNEQFF. CDR3 nucleotides: TGTGCCAGCAGTCAGGACAGGAAGTCCTACAATGAGCAGTTCTTC.

The rearrangement uses TRBV6-1 and TRBJ2-7; 11 nucleotides line up with TRBD2. The CDR3 sequence is 15 residues long. From germline, CDR1 is MNHNS and CDR2 SASEGT. V was pared by 0 bases and J by 4 bases, with 2 bases of the junction left unmatched. The CDR3 is CASSEAGTSGYEQYF. Here the CDR3 DNA reads TGTGCCAGCAGTGAAGCCGGGACTAGCGGTTACGAGCAGTACTTC.

The sample holds a few counts of this clone. The gene calls are TRBV10-1 and TRBJ1-1; TRBD1 aligns across 8 bases. V was pared by 0 bases and J by 8 bases, with 11 bases of the junction left unmatched. The germline V gene encodes CDR1 WNHNN and CDR2 SYGVQD (reference sequence). This CDR3 comprises 16 residues. CDR3 in amino acids: CASSESRGQVFSEAFF. For the CDR3, the DNA is TGCGCCAGCAGTGAGTCCAGGGGACAGGTTTTTTCGGAAGCTTTCTTT.

The gene calls are TRBV27 and TRBJ1-4, with a tentative D call TRBD1 (5 bases). CDR1 is MNHEY and CDR2 is SMNVEV in the germline V gene (reference sequence). The CDR3 extends over 16 amino acids. The V end lost 0 bases, the J end lost 7 bases, and 15 bases lay between the germline ends. The CDR3: CASSLSPGGLGEKLFF. The CDR3 DNA reads as TGTGCCAGCAGTTTATCCCCCGGGGGGTTAGGTGAAAAACTGTTTTTT. The variable domain in full, completed from reference TRBV27 and TRBJ1-4, reads EAQVTQNPRYLITVTGKKLTVTCSQNMNHEYMSWYRQDPGLGLRQIYYSMNVEVTDKGDVPEGYKVSRKEKRNFPLILESPSPNQTSLYFCASSLSPGGLGEKLFFGSGTQLSVL.

J is TRBJ2-1 and V is TRBV6-1, with 9 bases aligning to TRBD2. J lost 5 bases, V lost 5 bases, and 7 bases had no gene match. Germline V gene data show CDR1 as MNHNS and CDR2 as SASEGT. The CDR3 has 15 residues. The CDR3 bases are TGTGCCAGCAGTTTGGGGACTAGCCTAAACAATGAGCAGTTCTTC. It is translated as CASSLGTSLNNEQFF.

This chain connects TRBV5-6 to TRBJ2-2; tentatively, D is TRBD2 (5 bases). Trimming left V 1 base short and J 7 bases short, with 14 bases between. The V gene's germline CDR1 is SGHDT and CDR2 YYEEEE. The length of the CDR3 is 15 residues. CDR3 sequence (DNA): TGTGCCAGCAGCTTGTGGCTAGCCGGGCTCGGGGAGCTGTTTTTT. Its translation is CASSLWLAGLGELFF. The full variable domain, rest sourced from reference TRBV5-6 and TRBJ2-2, is DAGVTQSPTHLIKTRGQQVTLRCSPKSGHDTVSWYQQALGQGPQFIFQYYEEEERQRGNFPDRFSGHQFPNYSSELNVNALLLGDSALYLCASSLWLAGLGELFFGEGSRLTVL.

J is TRBJ2-5 and V is TRBV6-1; 8 bases match TRBD1. With V trimmed by 2 bases and J by 4 bases, 6 bases remained unmatched. The CDR3 covers 15 residues. Germline-derived CDR1 and CDR2 are MNHNS and SASEGT. The CDR3 DNA sequence: TGTGCCAGCAGTGAATCCCGCGACAGGGGAGAGACCCAGTACTTC. It yields the protein CASSESRDRGETQYF.

The V call is TRBV7-2, the J call TRBJ2-7, with 7 nucleotides matching TRBD2. The ends lost 1 base at V and 2 bases at J; junction bases unmatched: 5. The CDR3 extends over 15 amino acids. The germline V gene encodes CDR1 SGHTA and CDR2 FQGNSA. The CDR3 is CASSLGPSGTYEQYF. The DNA for the CDR3 is TGTGCCAGCAGCTTAGGACCTAGCGGAACCTACGAGCAGTACTTC.

J is TRBJ1-4 and V is TRBV29-1; 8 positions match TRBD1. Trimming cost V 5 bases and J 7 bases; bases outside gene matches: 3. Germline V gene lookup returns CDR1 SQVTM and CDR2 ANQGSEA. CDR3 length equals 12 residues. The DNA for the CDR3 is TGCAGCGTTAGGACAGGGAGTGAAAAACTGTTTTTT. The encoded protein is CSVRTGSEKLFF.

This clone was recorded once. This chain connects TRBV5-6 to TRBJ2-1; 15 nucleotides align to TRBD2. The CDR3 contains 18 residues. With V trimmed by 3 bases and J by 4 bases, 8 bases remained unmatched. Germline assignment: CDR1 SGHDT and CDR2 YYEEEE. DNA of the CDR3: TGTGCCAGCAGCTGGGGACTAGCGGGGGGACCTAATTACAATGAGCAGTTCTTC. Translation: CASSWGLAGGPNYNEQFF. The whole variable domain, filled in from reference TRBV5-6 and TRBJ2-1, reads DAGVTQSPTHLIKTRGQQVTLRCSPKSGHDTVSWYQQALGQGPQFIFQYYEEEERQRGNFPDRFSGHQFPNYSSELNVNALLLGDSALYLCASSWGLAGGPNYNEQFFGPGTRLTVL.

V is TRBV27 and J is TRBJ1-5; tentative D call: TRBD1 (6 bases). Germline assignment: CDR1 MNHEY and CDR2 SMNVEV (reference sequence). The CDR3 is 17 residues long. With 5 bases removed from V and 2 bases from J, the gap between germline ends came to 19 bases. The CDR3 reads CASSLSSGQQGNQPQHF. Written as DNA, the CDR3 is TGTGCCAGCAGTCTTAGTTCCGGACAGCAGGGCAATCAGCCCCAGCATTTT.